Listed below are T cell receptor beta chains from one sample, sequenced in a study of early T cells in non-severe SARS-CoV-2 infection. One entry per CDR3 protein, called by TCRdb with MiXCR from the 5' RACE reads. Of under 70,000 distinct CDR3 sequences listed, under 14% are singletons. Sample: whole blood. The receptors stem from an adult who was a healthcare worker with PCR-confirmed SARS-CoV-2 infection or an uninfected control (not recorded which). Both conserved end residues are part of each CDR3. The D gene is left open where the match is weak. Clone sizes are given selectively: once, few, many, or a class where the clone is expanded.

cdr3_aa cdr3_nt j_call clone_size d_call v_call
CASSPLGEYQETQYF TGTGCCAGCAGCCCACTAGGGGAGTACCAAGAGACCCAGTACTTC TRBJ2-5 NA NA TRBV6-2/TRBV6-3
CATSDHSFSYNEQFF TGTGCCACCAGTGATCACAGTTTTTCCTACAATGAGCAGTTCTTC TRBJ2-1 many NA TRBV24-1
CASSIDGNTGELFF TGTGCCAGTAGTATCGACGGGAACACCGGGGAGCTGTTTTTT TRBJ2-2 many NA TRBV19
CASSIIRGQGNTGELFF TGTGCCAGCAGCATTATAAGGGGACAGGGAAACACCGGGGAGCTGTTTTTT TRBJ2-2 many TRBD1 TRBV7-9
CASSRTGAPEAFF TGTGCCAGCAGTAGGACAGGGGCGCCTGAAGCTTTCTTT TRBJ1-1 many TRBD1 TRBV2
CSARTSGRMADTQYF TGCAGTGCTAGAACTAGCGGGAGGATGGCAGATACGCAGTATTTT TRBJ2-3 many TRBD2 TRBV20-1
CASSLNPAGGRVETQYF TGTGCCAGCAGCCTAAATCCCGCTGGCGGGAGGGTAGAGACCCAGTACTTC TRBJ2-5 few TRBD2 TRBV4-2
CASSVRGGLNNEQFF TGTGCCAGCAGCGTACGGGGGGGCCTCAACAATGAGCAGTTCTTC TRBJ2-1 few TRBD2 TRBV9
CSAPLSLGSDTQYF TGCAGTGCCCCTCTCAGCTTAGGATCAGATACGCAGTATTTT TRBJ2-3 many NA TRBV20-1
CASSLLGGMQPQHF TGCGCCAGCAGCCTCTTGGGGGGGATGCAGCCCCAGCATTTT TRBJ1-5 NA NA TRBV5-1
CASSPQRNTGELFF TGTGCCAGCAGTCCACAAAGGAACACCGGGGAGCTGTTTTTT TRBJ2-2 many NA TRBV12-3/TRBV12-4
CASSLGSQDSPLHF TGTGCCAGCAGCTTAGGTTCGCAGGATTCACCCCTCCACTTT TRBJ1-6 many NA TRBV7-9
CASSFDRGPNTGELFF TGCGCCAGCAGCTTTGACAGGGGGCCGAACACCGGGGAGCTGTTTTTT TRBJ2-2 few TRBD1 TRBV5-1
CASNPLGAPETQYF TGTGCCAGCAACCCTTTAGGGGCACCAGAGACCCAGTACTTC TRBJ2-5 many NA TRBV27
CASRPLWSGKGYEQYF TGTGCCAGCAGACCTTTGTGGTCGGGGAAGGGCTACGAGCAGTACTTC TRBJ2-7 few NA TRBV28
CASKYVPENTEAFF TGTGCCAGCAAGTACGTGCCAGAGAACACTGAAGCTTTCTTT TRBJ1-1 NA NA TRBV2
CASRTGTVLTSNQPQHF TGTGCCAGCAGAACAGGGACAGTCCTTACTAGCAATCAGCCCCAGCATTTT TRBJ1-5 few TRBD1 TRBV6-6
CASSPRDYHTGELFF TGTGCCAGCAGCCCCCGGGACTATCACACCGGGGAGCTGTTTTTT TRBJ2-2 NA TRBD2 TRBV9
CASRPGAGGNEQFF TGTGCCAGCAGACCTGGGGCAGGGGGCAATGAGCAGTTCTTC TRBJ2-1 few TRBD1 TRBV5-4
CAWSVRQNLGANTEAFF TGTGCCTGGAGTGTACGTCAAAATTTAGGGGCGAACACTGAAGCTTTCTTT TRBJ1-1 many NA TRBV30
CSVSVGGAVEQFF TGCAGCGTTTCAGTCGGGGGGGCTGTTGAGCAGTTCTTC TRBJ2-1 many TRBD2 TRBV29-1
CASSLDSQRNEQYF TGTGCCAGCAGCTTAGATAGTCAGAGAAACGAGCAGTACTTC TRBJ2-7 many NA TRBV7-9
CASSPALAGSYNEQFF TGCGCCAGCAGCCCTGCTCTAGCGGGATCCTACAATGAGCAGTTCTTC TRBJ2-1 few TRBD2 TRBV4-1
CASSLVLERYEQYF TGTGCCAGCAGCTTAGTTCTTGAGCGCTACGAGCAGTACTTC TRBJ2-7 few NA TRBV11-2
CSVAIGHTWNEQYF TGCAGCGTTGCGATAGGGCATACTTGGAACGAGCAGTACTTC TRBJ2-7 many NA TRBV29-1
CASSHTPRVTYNGQFF TGTGCCAGCAGCCATACACCCAGGGTTACCTACAATGGGCAGTTCTTC TRBJ2-1 NA NA TRBV14
CASSLGQANYGYTF TGTGCCAGCAGTTTAGGACAGGCTAACTATGGCTACACCTTC TRBJ1-2 few TRBD1 TRBV6-5
CASSFGGPPSYEQYF TGTGCCAGCAGCTTCGGGGGTCCCCCTTCCTACGAGCAGTACTTC TRBJ2-7 few NA TRBV11-2
CASSTLNQPQHF TGTGCCAGCAGCACACTGAATCAGCCCCAGCATTTT TRBJ1-5 few NA TRBV12-3/TRBV12-4
CASSLMGGQQFF TGTGCCAGCAGCTTAATGGGGGGCCAACAGTTCTTC TRBJ2-1 many NA TRBV7-6
CASSQEGTPARVF TGCGCCAGCAGCCAAGAGGGGACTCCCGCTCGGGTCTTC TRBJ2-1 many NA TRBV4-1
CSARDGLVSSTDTQYF TGCAGTGCTAGAGATGGGTTGGTCTCTTCCACAGATACGCAGTATTTT TRBJ2-3 many NA TRBV20-1
CASSQGTGQGYTF TGTGCCAGCAGCCAAGGGACAGGGCAAGGCTACACCTTC TRBJ1-2 many TRBD1 TRBV3-1
CASGLQGYEQYF TGTGCCAGCGGCCTGCAGGGTTACGAGCAGTACTTC TRBJ2-7 NA NA TRBV12-3/TRBV12-4
CASRPTWRTDTQYF TGTGCCAGCAGACCAACTTGGCGCACAGATACGCAGTATTTT TRBJ2-3 many NA TRBV7-8
CASSLLSTYEQYF TGTGCCAGCAGCTTACTCAGCACCTACGAGCAGTACTTC TRBJ2-7 few NA TRBV13
CASSQEWAYEQYF TGTGCCAGCAGCCAGGAGTGGGCCTACGAGCAGTACTTC TRBJ2-7 many NA TRBV14
CASSAPSLYEQFF TGCGCCAGCAGCGCGCCTTCCCTCTATGAGCAGTTCTTC TRBJ2-1 NA NA TRBV5-1
CASSLGRGVADTQYF TGTGCCAGCAGTTTAGGGCGGGGAGTGGCAGATACGCAGTATTTT TRBJ2-3 many NA TRBV12-3/TRBV12-4
CSVENRVRTEAFF TGCAGCGTTGAAAATCGGGTTCGCACTGAAGCTTTCTTT TRBJ1-1 NA NA TRBV29-1
CSARDRLIYEQYF TGCAGTGCTAGAGATCGGTTAATCTACGAGCAGTACTTC TRBJ2-7 many NA TRBV20-1
CASSSNRYGYTF TGTGCCAGCAGCTCAAATCGATATGGCTACACCTTC TRBJ1-2 NA NA TRBV11-1
CASSLLAGSSYEQYF TGTGCCAGCAGCCTACTAGCGGGGAGCTCCTACGAGCAGTACTTC TRBJ2-7 NA TRBD2 TRBV7-8
CASLQGSTYEQYF TGTGCCAGCTTACAGGGGTCAACCTACGAGCAGTACTTC TRBJ2-7 NA NA TRBV21-1
CASSYPGETQYF TGTGCCAGCAGCTACCCTGGAGAGACCCAGTACTTC TRBJ2-5 many NA TRBV5-8